This section outlines one T cell receptor beta chain sequence together with its context. The sample originates from a study of blood T cell repertoires in COVID-19. On the study more broadly: Spain, Italy and the United States supplied samples that represented acute and convalescent COVID-19. PBMCs, B-cell-depleted T cells, or T cells were the source of the cDNA or gDNA that made up the material.

Original processing methods: For nucleated cells, counts were estimated from reference gene primer amplification. Method: immunoSEQ multiplex PCR; TCRdb's copy keeps in-frame clones and lacks some. From that table come the V and J calls and clone size; the DNA was used to work out D and trimming. The sample lists about 150,000 clones, approximately 78% occurring once. Germline V gene lookup returns CDR1 LNHDA and CDR2 SQIVND (reference sequence). This CDR3 spans 16 amino acids. Trimming removed 7 bases from V and 6 bases from J; junction bases left unmatched: 15. The sequence derives from a man aged 55 to 70 who had recovered from COVID-19. Sequenced material: peripheral blood. The chain employs TRBV19 and TRBJ2-3; 8 nucleotides align to TRBD2. In nucleotides, the CDR3 is TGTGCCAGTAAGGATATAATGGCCGGCGGGGGGGATACGCAGTATTTT. Translated: CASKDIMAGGGDTQYF. The entire variable domain, with the rest obtained from reference TRBV19 and TRBJ2-3, is as follows: DGGITQSPKYLFRKEGQNVTLSCEQNLNHDAMYWYRQDPGQGLRLIYYSQIVNDFQKGDIAEGYSVSREKKESFPLTVTSAQKNPTAFYLCASKDIMAGGGDTQYFGPGTRLTVL.